Each of the 9 T cell receptor beta chains below was sequenced from the same sample in a study of blood T cell repertoires in COVID-19. The table came from immunoSEQ multiplex PCR; TCRdb's copy has only in-frame clones and leaves some out. The table records roughly 240,000 clones, around 82% of them present only once. Sequences were obtained from peripheral blood. The source of these receptors is a woman in her 70s with acute or convalescent COVID-19.

Points on this clone: The sample has other DNA sequences that encode this CDR3 too. The chain links TRBV19 to TRBJ1-1, with 7 bases aligning to TRBD1. Germline assignment: CDR1 LNHDA and CDR2 SQIVND (reference sequence). The CDR3 has 13 residues. J lost 0 bases, V lost 5 bases, and 0 bases had no gene match. CDR3 coding DNA: TGTGCCAGTAGTGGACAGGTGAACACTGAAGCTTTCTTT. Protein: CASSGQVNTEAFF.

CDR3 nucleotides: TGCGCCAGCAGTCAGACAGGTTCTTCAGAGACCCAGTACTTC. This sequence encodes CASSQTGSSETQYF. This chain links TRBV23-1 with TRBJ2-5, with D possibly being TRBD1 (6 bases). TRBV23-1 is an ORF, with its function uncertain. V was cut by 3 bases and J by 4 bases, with 12 bases left in between. The CDR3 consists of 14 residues.

This clone occurred a few times. The chain carries TRBV7-2 and TRBJ2-2, with TRBD1 as a possible D gene (6 bases). The germline V and J ends were trimmed by 4 bases and 4 bases, with 10 bases remaining between them. Per germline, CDR1 SGHTA and CDR2 FQGNSA. The CDR3 extends over 14 amino acids. The CDR3 here is CASSSTGITGELFF. As DNA, the CDR3 is TGTGCCAGCAGCTCCACAGGGATCACCGGGGAGCTGTTTTTT.

This chain joins TRBV5-1 and TRBJ2-5; TRBD2 aligns across 11 bases. With V trimmed by 4 bases and J by 2 bases, 7 bases remained unmatched. The CDR3 runs 16 residues. Germline V gene lookup returns CDR1 SGHRS and CDR2 YFSETQ. The CDR3 sequence: CASSLEGLAAQETQYF. In nucleotides, the CDR3 is TGCGCCAGCAGCCTAGAGGGACTAGCGGCTCAAGAGACCCAGTACTTC.

This rearrangement joins TRBV30 to TRBJ1-1; possible D gene TRBD1, 6 bases. Germline-derived CDR1 and CDR2 are GTSNPN and SVGIG (reference sequence). The CDR3 contains 14 residues. Trimming took 0 bases from V and 7 from J, leaving 15 bases between them. In DNA, the CDR3 is TGTGCCTGGAGTGTAGGGGGATATCGAGGTGAAGCTTTCTTT. Translated: CAWSVGGYRGEAFF.

In this sample, this clone turned up a few times. The chain has TRBV3-1 (or the pseudogene TRBV3-2) and TRBJ2-7; D perhaps matches TRBD1 (6 bases). CDR1 LGHDT and CDR2 YNNKEL come from the germline V gene (reference sequence). V lost 1 base to trimming and J lost 6 bases, with 10 bases between them. CDR3 length: 13 amino acids. The CDR3 reads CASSQGAGAEQYF. The CDR3 DNA follows: TGTGCCAGCAGCCAAGGAGCAGGGGCCGAGCAGTACTTC.

In nucleotides, the CDR3 is TGTGCCAGCAGCTTAGGGGACAGGGAAGGTCAGCCCCAGCATTTT. Translated, it gives CASSLGDREGQPQHF. The chain carries TRBV7-2 and TRBJ1-5; the match to TRBD1 covers 9 bases. V lost 1 base and J lost 6; bases outside the gene matches: 4. The germline CDR1 and CDR2 sequences are SGHTA and FQGNSA. This CDR3 is built from 15 residues.

V usage is TRBV25-1 and J usage is TRBJ1-2; D might be TRBD1 (5 bases). Trimming removed 3 bases from V and 5 bases from J, with 10 bases in between. The CDR3 consists of 13 residues. The germline gives CDR1 MGHDK, CDR2 SYGVNS. The CDR3 DNA is TGTGCCAGCAGTGAGGGGGGAAGGTATGGCTACACCTTC. It is translated as CASSEGGRYGYTF.

The chain employs TRBV5-1 and TRBJ1-1, with TRBD1 matching over 7 bases. Germline V gives CDR1 SGHRS, CDR2 YFSETQ. The CDR3 has 14 amino acids. Germline trimming cut 7 bases from V and 5 bases from J; bases unmatched to any gene: 11. The CDR3 coding sequence is TGCGCCAGCCACCTCGAGGGGGCTTGGACTGAAGCTTTCTTT. This sequence encodes CASHLEGAWTEAFF.